The 25 T cell receptor beta chains presented below share a single source sample, sequenced in a study of cytomegalovirus exposure and HLA in healthy donors. PCR involved 60 Vbeta and 13 Jbeta primers. Using immunoSEQ multiplex PCR, the repertoire was profiled, and TCRdb retains in-frame clones only, with some absent. The sample holds 120,000 or so clones; around three quarters are singletons and the top ten take 2.5% to 3.5%. The sample consisted of PBMCs. Receptors were obtained from a woman aged 35 to 49 in good health and CMV-seropositive.

This clone was seen only once. The V call is TRBV11-2, the J call TRBJ2-4; no clear D gene. This CDR3 has 15 residues. CDR1 is SGHAT and CDR2 is FQNNGV in the germline V gene. Trimming removed 5 bases from V and 0 bases from J, with 11 bases in between. The CDR3 sequence is CASSTAPEAKNIQYF. Here the CDR3 DNA reads TGTGCCAGCAGCACCGCTCCAGAAGCCAAAAACATTCAGTACTTC.

This clone has just a few counts. The chain links TRBV7-2 to TRBJ1-2, with a possible D match to TRBD1 (5 bases). The V end lost 1 base, the J end lost 4 bases, and 13 bases lay between the germline ends. Germline CDR1 reads SGHTA; CDR2 reads FQGNSA. The CDR3 covers 15 residues. The CDR3 region has the DNA TGTGCCAGCAGCTTAGATGCCGGGACTCGCTATGGCTACACCTTC. Its translation is CASSLDAGTRYGYTF.

The gene calls are TRBV12-5 and TRBJ2-7; TRBD2 matches 9 bases. Looked up from germline, CDR1 is LGHNT and CDR2 is FRNRAP. The V segment lost 7 bases and the J segment 5 bases; nucleotides outside the gene matches: 9. The CDR3 totals 14 residues. CDR3 sequence (DNA): TGTGCTAGTGCCTATAGCGGGAGTACCGACGAGCAGTACTTC. This sequence encodes CASAYSGSTDEQYF. Drawing the rest from reference TRBV12-5 and TRBJ2-7, the complete variable domain is DARVTQTPRHKVTEMGQEVTMRCQPILGHNTVFWYRQTMMQGLELLAYFRNRAPLDDSGMPKDRFSAEMPDATLATLKIQPSEPRDSAVYFCASAYSGSTDEQYFGPGTRLTVT.

The chain couples TRBV11-2 to TRBJ2-7; 8 bases map to TRBD1. Trimming cost V 3 bases and J 5 bases; bases outside gene matches: 6. In germline, CDR1 is SGHAT, CDR2 FQNNGV. This CDR3 is built from 14 residues. The CDR3 nucleotides read TGTGCCAGCAGCTTCGGCAGGGGGCTGGACGAGCAGTACTTC. It is translated as CASSFGRGLDEQYF.

In its sample, this clone was seen a few times. The CDR3 coding sequence is TGTGCCAGCAGTTTGGGGGGGAAAAATGAAAAACTGTTTTTT. Its protein product is CASSLGGKNEKLFF. The chain uses TRBV6-6 and TRBJ1-4; possibly TRBD1 for D (5 bases). Germline CDR1 reads MNHNY; CDR2 reads SVGAGI (reference sequence). The V gene lost 4 bases and the J gene lost 5 bases, with 11 bases spanning the gap. The CDR3 has 14 residues.

V is TRBV7-9 and J is TRBJ2-1, with 10 nucleotides matching TRBD2. The CDR3 contains 16 residues. V shed 1 base and J 6 bases; nucleotides not matched to a gene: 6. Germline CDR1 and CDR2: SEHNR and FQNEAQ (reference sequence). CDR3: CASSLGSSGRVNEQFF. The DNA of the CDR3 is TGTGCCAGCAGCTTAGGATCTAGCGGGAGAGTCAATGAGCAGTTCTTC. The whole variable domain, filled in from reference TRBV7-9 and TRBJ2-1, reads DTGVSQNPRHKITKRGQNVTFRCDPISEHNRLYWYRQTLGQGPEFLTYFQNEAQLEKSRLLSDRFSAERPKGSFSTLEIQRTEQGDSAMYLCASSLGSSGRVNEQFFGPGTRLTVL.

Only a few counts were recorded for this clone. This chain links TRBV4-2 with TRBJ2-3; TRBD1 aligns across 11 bases. This CDR3 is 15 amino acids long. Germline lookup yields CDR1 LGHNA and CDR2 YNFKEQ. The junction had 4 bases not matched to a gene; V was cut back by 4 bases and J by 4 bases. This chain's CDR3 is CASSPGQGASDTQYF. The CDR3 DNA reads as TGTGCCAGCAGCCCTGGACAGGGGGCATCAGATACGCAGTATTTT.

Here the CDR3 reads CASSLAGRENEKLFF. The CDR3 DNA sequence: TGTGCCAGCAGCTTAGCGGGCAGGGAAAATGAAAAACTGTTTTTT. The V and J genes are TRBV7-9 and TRBJ1-4; a weak D match, TRBD1 (5 bases). CDR3 length equals 15 residues. Germline V CDR1 and CDR2: SEHNR, FQNEAQ (reference sequence). Trimming took 0 bases from V and 5 from J, leaving 10 bases between them.

V is TRBV15 and J is TRBJ2-7; D is unresolved. The V end lost 2 bases, the J end lost 5 bases, and 10 bases lay between the germline ends. Germline V gives CDR1 LNHNV, CDR2 YYDKDF (reference sequence). This CDR3 has 13 amino acids. The CDR3 loop reads CATSRSKTHEQYF. The DNA for the CDR3 is TGTGCCACCAGCAGATCAAAAACACACGAGCAGTACTTC.

V gene TRBV4-2 combines with J gene TRBJ2-5; the D is unclear. The germline V gene has CDR1 LGHNA and CDR2 YNFKEQ. This CDR3 region has 14 residues. Between the trimmed V and J ends, which lost 1 base and 5 bases, there was a span of 11 bases. The CDR3 sequence is CASSQVPLDETQYF. The CDR3 nucleotides are TGTGCCAGCAGCCAAGTACCCCTAGATGAGACCCAGTACTTC.

V gene TRBV21-1 combines with J gene TRBJ2-7; TRBD2, the table's D call, lacks a check against the DNA. TRBV21-1 is classified as a pseudogene. The CDR3 contains 15 residues. In DNA, the CDR3 is TGTGCCAGCAGCAAATGCGGGGGGCACTCCTACGAGCAGTACTTC. This encodes CASSKCGGHSYEQYF.

This sequence joins TRBV7-8 and TRBJ2-7; D unclear. This CDR3 comprises 14 residues. Trimming pared 3 bases from V and 2 bases from J, leaving 11 bases between. The germline V gene encodes CDR1 SGHVS and CDR2 FQNEAQ. This CDR3 reads CASSLSPSTYEQYF. Here the CDR3 DNA reads TGTGCCAGCAGCTTGTCACCCTCTACCTACGAGCAGTACTTC. Based on the CDR3 plus reference TRBV7-8 and TRBJ2-7, the full variable domain is GAGVSQSPRYKVAKRGQDVALRCDPISGHVSLFWYQQALGQGPEFLTYFQNEAQLDKSGLPSDRFFAERPEGSVSTLKIQRTQQEDSAVYLCASSLSPSTYEQYFGPGTRLTVT.

This sequence joins TRBV21-1 and TRBJ1-2; TRBD1 was called by the table and not checked on the DNA. TRBV21-1 represents a pseudogene. The CDR3 has 15 amino acids. CDR3: CASSPRGRGPYGYTF. The CDR3 DNA is TGTGCCAGCAGCCCCCGGGGCAGGGGTCCTTATGGCTACACCTTC.

This clone was recorded a few times. The chain has TRBV5-6 and TRBJ2-3; 12 nucleotides agree with TRBD2. Germline-derived CDR1 and CDR2 are SGHDT and YYEEEE. V was pared by 3 bases and J by 0 bases, with 5 bases of the junction left unmatched. The CDR3 is made up of 17 amino acids. The DNA of the CDR3 is TGTGCCAGCAGCTCCGGGACTAGCGGGTTTAGCACAGATACGCAGTATTTT. This sequence encodes CASSSGTSGFSTDTQYF.

The chain joins TRBV6-1 to TRBJ1-3; no firm D call. V was trimmed by 8 bases and J by 2 bases, leaving 10 bases between them. Germline CDR1 is MNHNS and CDR2 is SASEGT. This CDR3 spans 13 amino acids. The DNA of the CDR3 is TGTGCCAGCCTCTACCGGGCTGGAAACACCATATATTTT. Protein product: CASLYRAGNTIYF.

The V gene is TRBV29-1, the J gene TRBJ2-2; TRBD2 matches 15 bases. Germline V gives CDR1 SQVTM, CDR2 ANQGSEA. The V gene end was trimmed by 6 bases and the J gene end by 5 bases; junction bases not matched to a gene: 4. The CDR3 spans 15 residues. CDR3 sequence reads: CSVRGTSGRTGELFF. For the CDR3, the DNA is TGCAGCGTACGTGGGACTAGCGGGAGGACCGGGGAGCTGTTTTTT.

V gene TRBV5-1 combines with J gene TRBJ2-7; D possibly corresponds to TRBD2 (6 bases). The germline V gene encodes CDR1 SGHRS and CDR2 YFSETQ. The CDR3 loop spans 15 amino acids. V was trimmed by 0 bases and J by 4 bases, leaving 14 bases between them. DNA of the CDR3: TGCGCCAGCAGCTTGGGGGAGATCGGGGGATACGAGCAGTACTTC. This translates into CASSLGEIGGYEQYF.

This sequence joins TRBV4-2 and TRBJ1-3; D remains unclear. The V gene's germline CDR1 is LGHNA and CDR2 YNFKEQ. Trimming left V 7 bases short and J 3 bases short, with 25 bases between. The CDR3 is 18 residues long. The CDR3 nucleotides read TGTGCCAGCACCGGGGAGGCAGGCCCTACGGCAGTTGGAAACACCATATATTTT. Translation: CASTGEAGPTAVGNTIYF.

The V call is TRBV6-1, the J call TRBJ2-7, with a weak D call TRBD2 (5 bases). V lost 7 bases and J lost 7, with 11 bases in between. There are 11 residues in the CDR3. Germline CDR1 MNHNS, CDR2 SASEGT. CDR3 DNA: TGTGCCAGCAACCATTGGGAGGAGCAGTACTTC. This encodes CASNHWEEQYF.

The chain is built from TRBV7-2 and TRBJ1-6; the D is unclear. Germline-derived CDR1 and CDR2 are SGHTA and FQGNSA. The CDR3 is made up of 18 amino acids. The germline V and J ends were trimmed by 1 base and 7 bases, with 20 bases remaining between them. CDR3 sequence (DNA): TGTGCCAGCAGCTTAGACAACTTCAGGCCCGTACCAAATTCACCCCTCCACTTT. As protein: CASSLDNFRPVPNSPLHF.

The rearrangement uses TRBV15 and TRBJ1-1; TRBD1 matches at 8 bases. Looked up from germline, CDR1 is LNHNV and CDR2 is YYDKDF (reference sequence). Trimming took 2 bases from V and 6 from J; bases not matched to a gene: 5. This CDR3 has 14 amino acids. CDR3 sequence reads: CATSRSRQGPEAFF. The CDR3 DNA sequence: TGTGCCACCAGCAGAAGTAGACAGGGGCCTGAAGCTTTCTTT.

The CDR3 nucleotides read TGCGCCAGCAGCCCTCAGGGGACAGGGGGACCCATGAACACTGAAGCTTTCTTT. It is translated as CASSPQGTGGPMNTEAFF. This chain uses TRBV5-1 with TRBJ1-1; 11 nucleotides align to TRBD1. The junction had 11 bases not matched to a gene; V was cut back by 4 bases and J by 0 bases. The CDR3 loop spans 18 amino acids. Germline-derived CDR1 and CDR2 are SGHRS and YFSETQ.

This rearrangement joins TRBV4-3 to TRBJ1-1; 9 positions agree with TRBD1. V dropped 0 bases and J dropped 4; count of bases not matched to a gene: 9. Germline values: CDR1 LGHNA, CDR2 YSLEER. There are 17 residues in the CDR3. CDR3 nucleotide sequence: TGCGCCAGCAGCCAAGATCATGGGACAGGGAGGAGCACTGAAGCTTTCTTT. Translation: CASSQDHGTGRSTEAFF.

This chain joins TRBV9 and TRBJ2-2; TRBD1 matches at 9 bases. V shed 0 bases, J shed 6 bases, and the junction held 9 bases outside the gene matches. Per germline, CDR1 SGDLS and CDR2 YYNGEE. The CDR3 runs to 17 residues. The chain's CDR3 is CASSVGPRDRVAGELFF. CDR3 sequence (DNA): TGTGCCAGCAGCGTAGGCCCCCGGGACAGGGTAGCCGGGGAGCTGTTTTTT. The full variable domain, completed using reference TRBV9 and TRBJ2-2, is DSGVTQTPKHLITATGQRVTLRCSPRSGDLSVYWYQQSLDQGLQFLIQYYNGEERAKGNILERFSAQQFPDLHSELNLSSLELGDSALYFCASSVGPRDRVAGELFFGEGSRLTVL.

This clone was recorded once. This chain uses TRBV5-5 with TRBJ2-7; 7 bases line up with TRBD2. The J segment lost 1 base and the V segment lost 2 bases, leaving 9 bases of the junction unmatched. Germline CDR1 is SGHKS and CDR2 is YYEKEE (reference sequence). This CDR3 has 16 residues. The CDR3 sequence: CASSFLSAGDSYEQYF. The CDR3, as DNA: TGTGCCAGCAGCTTTTTGTCTGCGGGAGATTCCTACGAGCAGTACTTC.